The clone carrying this TCR beta chain showed up just a few times. The antigen is not known. This record belongs to a study of identical twins. Study results and limitations: The study found weaker excess twin sharing in beta out-of-frame sequences. Abundant cord blood beta clonotypes carried fewer insertions; memory repertoires showed none. Its conclusions, products of cross-sectional statistical analysis, did not come from following the same donors.

Healthy Caucasians alone served as donors. Via MiXCR, TCRdb re-called the 5' RACE reads, giving one row per CDR3 protein. The sample yields 1,800,000 or so distinct CDR3 sequences, about 32% seen once. This CDR3 is built from 16 residues. Per germline, CDR1 SGHAT and CDR2 FQNNGV. J was trimmed by 2 bases and V by 5 bases; bases with no gene match: 4. The sequence derives from a newborn girl in good health. The J gene is TRBJ2-5, the V gene TRBV11-2; 14 nucleotides match TRBD2. The material sequenced was cord blood. The CDR3 region is CASSPRTSGGQETQYF. The CDR3 DNA reads TGTGCCAGCAGCCCCCGGACTAGCGGGGGGCAAGAGACCCAGTACTTC.